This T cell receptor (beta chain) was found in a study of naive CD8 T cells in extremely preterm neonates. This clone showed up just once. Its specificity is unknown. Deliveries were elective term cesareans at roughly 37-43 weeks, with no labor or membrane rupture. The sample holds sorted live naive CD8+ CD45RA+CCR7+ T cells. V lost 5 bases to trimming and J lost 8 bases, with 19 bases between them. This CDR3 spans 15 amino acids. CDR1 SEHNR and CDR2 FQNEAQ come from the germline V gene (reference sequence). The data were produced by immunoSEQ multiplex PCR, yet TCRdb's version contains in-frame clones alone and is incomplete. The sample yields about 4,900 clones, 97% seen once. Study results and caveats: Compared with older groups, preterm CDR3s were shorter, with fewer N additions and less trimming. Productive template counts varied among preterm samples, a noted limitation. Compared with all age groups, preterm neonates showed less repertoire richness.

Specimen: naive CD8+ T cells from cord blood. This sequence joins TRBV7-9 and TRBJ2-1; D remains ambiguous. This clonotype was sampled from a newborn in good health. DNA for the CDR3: TGTGCCAGCAGCGCTGCCGGGTCTCCATCAGATGAGCAGTTCTTC. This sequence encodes CASSAAGSPSDEQFF.